This entry concerns a single T cell receptor (beta chain). Its antigen is undetermined. The authors loaded about 0.2 ug DNA, 28,000 or so T cell genomes, into sorted-subset replicate PCRs. Here immunoSEQ multiplex PCR was the method, and the copy in TCRdb shows in-frame clones only, minus some. The table includes a few million clones, over 85% detected once. Trimming cost V 4 bases and J 6 bases, with 9 bases left between them. The CDR3 is made up of 12 amino acids. Germline CDR1 reads SGHTA; CDR2 reads FQGTGA. The entry originates in a study of shared clonotypes between healthy human individuals. Findings and limits, study-wide: Naive subsets typically showed greater estimated richness than memory subsets. Non-shared clonotypes displayed generation probabilities falling below those of clonotypes present in all four donors.

The specimen sequenced was naive CD4+ T cells sorted from blood. Subset of the sample: CD45RA+ positively selected. This chain links TRBV7-3 with TRBJ1-1; the D gene is possibly TRBD1 (5 bases). This receptor was taken from a man younger than 35 in good health. CDR3 amino acids: CASSSGTSEAFF. The CDR3 DNA reads as TGTGCCAGCAGCTCCGGGACTTCTGAAGCTTTCTTT.